These 18 T cell receptor beta chains were all obtained from the same sample, sequenced in a study of blood T cell repertoires in COVID-19. Clones were sequenced by immunoSEQ multiplex PCR, and TCRdb holds only the in-frame ones, with some missing. The table shows hundreds of thousands of clones, with more than 75% occurring only once. The sample taken for sequencing was peripheral blood. The origin of the receptors is a woman aged 50 to 60 who had recovered from COVID-19.

The chain carries TRBV28 and TRBJ1-6; TRBD1 might be the D (5 bases). This CDR3 is 17 amino acids long. Germline CDR1 reads MDHEN; CDR2 reads SYDVKM. V was trimmed by 6 bases and J by 1 base, leaving 16 bases between them. This CDR3 reads CASSPRRGWSYNSPLHF. The CDR3 region has the DNA TGTGCCAGCAGCCCCCGGAGGGGCTGGTCCTATAATTCACCCCTCCACTTT.

V and J are TRBV27 and TRBJ2-3; 12 bases are shared with TRBD2. After removal of 5 bases from V and 4 bases from J, the junction contained 7 bases not matched to a gene. Germline loops: CDR1 MNHEY, CDR2 SMNVEV (reference sequence). This CDR3 contains 16 residues. CDR3 DNA sequence: TGTGCCAGCAGTCCCATGAGACTAGCGGGAGCAGATACGCAGTATTTT. It specifies CASSPMRLAGADTQYF.

V usage is TRBV5-4 and J usage is TRBJ2-1, with 11 bases fitting TRBD2. The CDR3 is 17 amino acids. V lost 4 bases, J lost 3 bases, and 9 bases stayed unmatched. Germline CDR1 and CDR2: SGHNT and YYREEE (reference sequence). As DNA, the CDR3 is TGTGCCAGCAGCCCATCGACTAGCGGGAAAGTCTACAATGAGCAGTTCTTC. It is translated as CASSPSTSGKVYNEQFF.

The chain is built from TRBV15 and TRBJ2-5, with 11 bases identical to TRBD1. J was trimmed by 4 bases and V by 5 bases; bases with no gene match: 3. The CDR3 contains 14 residues. Germline loops: CDR1 LNHNV, CDR2 YYDKDF (reference sequence). The CDR3 DNA reads TGTGCCACCAGCGGGGGACAGGGGGGAGAGACCCAGTACTTC. It codes for CATSGGQGGETQYF.

The chain joins TRBV5-1 to TRBJ2-1; 9 nucleotides line up with TRBD1. V was pared by 4 bases and J by 6 bases, with 8 bases of the junction left unmatched. The CDR3 totals 15 residues. The germline V gene has CDR1 SGHRS and CDR2 YFSETQ. CDR3 in amino acids: CASSEGQGGFNEQFF. The CDR3 DNA follows: TGCGCCAGCAGCGAGGGACAGGGTGGGTTCAATGAGCAGTTCTTC. Full variable domain (rest looked up from reference TRBV5-1 and TRBJ2-1): KAGVTQTPRYLIKTRGQQVTLSCSPISGHRSVSWYQQTPGQGLQFLFEYFSETQRNKGNFPGRFSGRQFSNSRSEMNVSTLELGDSALYLCASSEGQGGFNEQFFGPGTRLTVL.

The chain employs TRBV2 and TRBJ1-6; D is undetermined. Trimming left V 8 bases short and J 7 bases short, with 18 bases between. The CDR3 covers 15 residues. Germline V CDR1 and CDR2: SNHLY, FYNNEI. CDR3 in DNA: TGTGCCAGCCGTAAGGAGGGCTCATGGAATTCACCCCTCCACTTT. Encoded protein: CASRKEGSWNSPLHF.

The V call is TRBV7-2, the J call TRBJ2-1; 14 bases line up with TRBD2. CDR3 size: 17 residues. The junction had 11 bases not matched to a gene; V was cut back by 4 bases and J by 9 bases. Germline values: CDR1 SGHTA, CDR2 FQGNSA. CDR3 protein: CASSSTEGLAGVLEQFF. CDR3 bases: TGTGCCAGCAGCTCGACTGAGGGACTAGCGGGAGTTCTTGAGCAGTTCTTC.

The chain is built from TRBV30 and TRBJ2-2; no firm D call. Germline V CDR1 and CDR2: GTSNPN, SVGIG (reference sequence). V dropped 3 bases and J dropped 1 base, with 9 bases sitting between them. The CDR3 length is 14 residues. The CDR3 DNA reads as TGTGCCTGGAGATTTACAATGAACACCGGGGAGCTGTTTTTT. Its protein product is CAWRFTMNTGELFF.

This clone was observed once. The chain combines TRBV5-1 with TRBJ2-1, with 9 positions matching TRBD2. Per germline, CDR1 SGHRS and CDR2 YFSETQ. CDR3 length: 16 residues. With 5 bases clipped from V and 5 bases from J, the junction kept 11 bases outside the gene matches. This CDR3 reads CASRRGLAGLNNEQFF. DNA of the CDR3: TGCGCCAGCAGGCGTGGTCTAGCGGGACTTAACAATGAGCAGTTCTTC.

CDR3 protein: CASSSRTGPNEKLFF. CDR3 sequence (DNA): TGTGCCAGCAGTTCCCGGACAGGTCCTAATGAAAAACTGTTTTTT. This sequence joins TRBV28 and TRBJ1-4; 7 nucleotides match TRBD1. J was trimmed by 3 bases and V by 4 bases; bases with no gene match: 5. Germline V lookup: CDR1 MDHEN, CDR2 SYDVKM. The CDR3 spans 15 residues.

The V gene is TRBV4-3, the J gene TRBJ2-7; D possibly corresponds to TRBD1 (5 bases). Trimming stripped 3 bases from V and 3 bases from J, with 18 bases between. The CDR3 is 16 amino acids. Looked up from germline, CDR1 is LGHNA and CDR2 is YSLEER. The CDR3 loop is CASSHLVEDTFYEQYF. CDR3 coding DNA: TGCGCCAGCAGCCACCTGGTTGAGGACACATTCTACGAGCAGTACTTC.

V and J are TRBV18 and TRBJ2-7, with D perhaps TRBD2 (7 bases). This CDR3 comprises 12 residues. The V end was cut by 10 bases, the J end by 8 bases, with 18 bases between. Germline V lookup: CDR1 KGHSH, CDR2 LQKENI. The CDR3 protein is CATRGGETKQYF. The DNA of the CDR3 is TGTGCCACGAGGGGGGGGGAAACCAAGCAGTACTTC.

The chain recombines TRBV6-2 or TRBV6-3 with TRBJ1-1; 8 positions match TRBD1. The CDR3 consists of 14 residues. V was pared by 6 bases and J by 5 bases, with 8 bases of the junction left unmatched. Germline V gene data show CDR1 as MNHEY and CDR2 as SVGEGT. CDR3 nucleotides: TGTGCCAGCAGCGAACAGGGGGGAAGGACTGAAGCTTTCTTT. Protein product: CASSEQGGRTEAFF.

The chain links TRBV7-2 to TRBJ1-1, with 7 nucleotides matching TRBD1. This CDR3 region has 15 residues. The V and J ends lost 5 bases and 0 bases, in that order; junction bases with no gene match: 6. CDR1 and CDR2 from the germline V gene are SGHTA and FQGNSA. The DNA of the CDR3 is TGTGCCAGCAGCGCCTCGACAGGGCTGAACACTGAAGCTTTCTTT. This encodes CASSASTGLNTEAFF.

V usage is TRBV2 and J usage is TRBJ2-1, with TRBD2 identical over 13 bases. The junction had 10 bases not matched to a gene; V was cut back by 6 bases and J by 8 bases. The CDR3 is 16 residues long. Germline assignment: CDR1 SNHLY and CDR2 FYNNEI. CDR3 DNA sequence: TGTGCCAGCAGGAGGGGACTAGCGGGGACCTGGGATGAGCAGTTCTTC. This translates into CASRRGLAGTWDEQFF. Supplemented by reference TRBV2 and TRBJ2-1, the full variable domain reads EPEVTQTPSHQVTQMGQEVILRCVPISNHLYFYWYRQILGQKVEFLVSFYNNEISEKSEIFDDQFSVERPDGSNFTLKIRSTKLEDSAMYFCASRRGLAGTWDEQFFGPGTRLTVL.

The chain recombines TRBV5-1 with TRBJ2-7; D remains ambiguous. The CDR3 consists of 14 residues. CDR1 and CDR2 (germline): SGHRS, YFSETQ. The ends were cut back, 5 bases at V and 1 base at J, with 13 bases in the middle. CDR3 nucleotides: TGCGCCAGCAGGTCTCCCACTACGTCCTACGAGCAGTACTTC. This codes for CASRSPTTSYEQYF.

This clone was picked up one time. In nucleotides, the CDR3 is TGTGCCAGCAGCCGGGGACAGGGTGATGGCTACACCTTC. Amino acid sequence: CASSRGQGDGYTF. V is TRBV7-9 and J is TRBJ1-2, with 9 positions matching TRBD1. Germline trimming cut 5 bases from V and 6 bases from J; bases unmatched to any gene: 4. The CDR3 is 13 residues long. Germline V gene lookup returns CDR1 SEHNR and CDR2 FQNEAQ (reference sequence).

Notes on this clone: The sample carries other DNA sequences with the same CDR3. The chain employs TRBV28 and TRBJ2-7; D is possibly TRBD2 (6 bases). The CDR3 spans 13 residues. CDR1 and CDR2 (germline): MDHEN, SYDVKM. V was cut by 2 bases and J by 2 bases, with 7 bases left in between. The CDR3 nucleotides read TGTGCCAGCAGTTTAGGAGGGCCCTACGAGCAGTACTTC. Translated, it gives CASSLGGPYEQYF. Full variable domain (outside the CDR3, taken from reference TRBV28 and TRBJ2-7): DVKVTQSSRYLVKRTGEKVFLECVQDMDHENMFWYRQDPGLGLRLIYFSYDVKMKEKGDIPEGYSVSREKKERFSLILESASTNQTSMYLCASSLGGPYEQYFGPGTRLTVT.